This T cell receptor beta chain comes out of a study of T-cell reconstitution after alpha-beta-depleted transplantation in children. Study results and caveats: High day-60 TCRbeta diversity in some patients came from surviving recipient T cells and thymic progenitors. The main origin of T-cell counts and diversity one year after transplant was newly produced T cells. By about two months after transplant, alpha-beta T cells reportedly arose from several hundred graft clones that had expanded.

A few counts support this clonotype. The antigen remains unidentified. The library targeted TCRbeta and was prepared with unique molecular identifiers. TCRdb analysed the PCR reads with MiXCR anew, one entry per CDR3 protein. The table shows 200,000 or so distinct CDR3 sequences, with about 8.4% occurring only once. V was pared by 4 bases and J by 6 bases, with 8 bases of the junction left unmatched. The CDR3 covers 14 residues. Germline V CDR1 and CDR2: MGHRA, YSYEKL. The chain employs TRBV4-1 and TRBJ1-2, with 7 bases identical to TRBD1. This clonotype originated in a male patient between 2 and 10 years old who had a stem cell transplant for acute myeloid leukemia, so the T cells may come from the graft donor. The sample was PBMCs, mostly from graft donor cells, taken 360 days after TCRalphabeta/CD19-depleted stem cell transplant. The CDR3 spells CASSRLQGRNGYTF. The CDR3, as DNA: TGCGCCAGCAGCCGACTACAGGGGAGGAATGGCTACACCTTC.